This T cell receptor (beta chain) is drawn from a study of Graves' ophthalmopathy and Graves' hyperthyroidism. Looking at the study overall: The study drew peripheral blood at initial diagnosis, before any treatment.

About this clonotype itself: Its antigen is unknown.

The length of the CDR3 is 14 residues. V lost 6 bases to trimming and J lost 3 bases, with 9 bases between them. From germline, CDR1 is MGHDK and CDR2 SYGVNS. Beta-chain TCR CDR3 regions were amplified from RNA transcripts. The first round was an RT-PCR with HTBI primers, and the second round was a multiplex PCR. TCRdb ran MiXCR on the multiplex PCR reads and lists one entry per CDR3 protein. This repertoire shows 660,000 or so distinct CDR3 sequences, about 41% found once; its top ten account for 2.5% to 3.5%. Study observations and caveats: Discriminating ophthalmopathy from stable hyperthyroidism, a 13-signature model attained a sensitivity of under 90% and a specificity of approximately 77%. With 60% to 71% sensitivity and 72.22% specificity, the model predicted ophthalmopathy progression.

The sample was peripheral blood. This chain uses TRBV25-1 with TRBJ1-6; D is undetermined. This TCR was recovered from an adult man with Graves' ophthalmopathy. CDR3 bases: TGTGCCAGCAGGAGCCGGATCTATAATTCACCCCTCCACTTT. This codes for CASRSRIYNSPLHF. Based on the CDR3 plus reference TRBV25-1 and TRBJ1-6, the full variable domain is EADIYQTPRYLVIGTGKKITLECSQTMGHDKMYWYQQDPGMELHLIHYSYGVNSTEKGDLSSESTVSRIRTEHFPLTLESARPSHTSQYLCASRSRIYNSPLHFGNGTRLTVT.